Presented here are 15 T cell receptor beta chains from one specimen sequenced in a study of molecular identifiers for immune sequencing clone quantification. MiXCR, run by TCRdb on the PCR reads, gives a single entry per CDR3 protein. This table has some 680,000 distinct CDR3 sequences, about 25% appearing once. Sequencing was carried out using naive CD8+ T cells from blood, with Jurkat cell RNA spiked in. This sample's subset: FACS-sorted CD8+CD4-CCR7+CD45RA+ naive T cells. These receptors were collected from a human donor in good health. Some libraries in this study had Jurkat cell RNA spiked in.

The genes are TRBV7-9 and TRBJ2-7; 10 bases map to TRBD2. The CDR3 extends over 15 amino acids. V lost 3 bases and J lost 2; bases outside the gene matches: 4. CDR1 is SEHNR and CDR2 is FQNEAQ in the germline V gene (reference sequence). In DNA, the CDR3 is TGTGCCAGCAGCTTGCGGACTAGCGGTCCCTACGAGCAGTACTTC. Its translation: CASSLRTSGPYEQYF.

This clonotype has more than one count but fewer than ten. This chain uses TRBV7-2 with TRBJ2-2; D call uncertain. Germline CDR1 reads SGHTA; CDR2 reads FQGNSA. The CDR3 sequence is 14 residues long. Trimming removed 1 base at V and 4 bases at J, with 7 bases between. CDR3 loop: CASSLDSATGELFF. In DNA form, the CDR3 reads TGTGCCAGCAGCTTAGATTCAGCCACCGGGGAGCTGTTTTTT.

In the case of this clonotype: A much larger clonotype is one base distant, so this may be a read error. The genes are TRBV4-1 and TRBJ2-5, with unresolved D. Germline CDR1 is MGHRA and CDR2 is YSYEKL. CDR3 length: 16 amino acids. The CDR3 region has the DNA TGCGCCAGCTGCCAAGCATACGCGAGCGCGGAAGAGACCCAGTACTTC. Protein product: CASCQAYASAEETQYF.

This chain joins TRBV11-2 and TRBJ2-5; the D gene is possibly TRBD2 (6 bases). Germline V gene sequence: CDR1 SGHAT, CDR2 FQNNGV. The ends were cut back, 4 bases at V and 14 bases at J, with 14 bases in the middle. This CDR3 is built from 11 residues. As DNA, the CDR3 is TGTGCCAGCAGCTCCGGACTACTGATATACTTC. It is translated as CASSSGLLIYF.

This clonotype has only a few counts. The V and J genes are TRBV7-9 and TRBJ2-3; no reliable D call. The germline V gene encodes CDR1 SEHNR and CDR2 FQNEAQ (reference sequence). The CDR3 consists of 17 residues. Trimming pared 5 bases from V and 4 bases from J, leaving 22 bases between. CDR3 region: CASSPPLWGLISDTQYF. The DNA for the CDR3 is TGTGCCAGCAGCCCGCCTCTTTGGGGTTTGATATCAGATACGCAGTATTTT. Filled out from reference TRBV7-9 and TRBJ2-3, the complete variable domain reads DTGVSQNPRHKITKRGQNVTFRCDPISEHNRLYWYRQTLGQGPEFLTYFQNEAQLEKSRLLSDRFSAERPKGSFSTLEIQRTEQGDSAMYLCASSPPLWGLISDTQYFGPGTRLTVL.

This sequence joins TRBV28 and TRBJ2-1; TRBD2 matches 8 bases. The germline CDR1 and CDR2 sequences are MDHEN and SYDVKM. CDR3 size: 16 residues. J gave up 9 bases and V 2 bases, and 12 bases lay outside the gene matches. CDR3 loop: CASSLIAGTSGTEQFF. In DNA form, the CDR3 reads TGTGCCAGCAGTTTAATTGCCGGCACTAGCGGCACTGAGCAGTTCTTC.

This clonotype was counted at least ten times. V and J are TRBV4-3 and TRBJ2-7; D not certain. Germline CDR1 LGHNA, CDR2 YSLEER. The CDR3 length is 16 residues. Trimming shortened V by 0 bases and J by 2 bases, and 14 bases separated the two germline ends. In DNA form, the CDR3 reads TGCGCCAGCAGCCAAGAAATAGCAGTTCTAACCTACGAGCAGTACTTC. This translates into CASSQEIAVLTYEQYF.

This clonotype was detected many times. CDR3 region: CASSSKYLEAGSTDTQYF. In nucleotides, the CDR3 is TGTGCCAGCAGCTCTAAGTACCTCGAGGCTGGGAGCACAGATACGCAGTATTTT. The chain employs TRBV7-6 and TRBJ2-3; the D is unclear. This CDR3 is 18 amino acids long. V lost 4 bases and J 0 bases, leaving 20 bases between the germline ends. The V gene's germline CDR1 is SGHVS and CDR2 FNYEAQ.

The sample holds many counts of this clonotype. The chain joins TRBV5-4 to TRBJ1-5; D unresolved. CDR1 and CDR2 (germline): SGHNT, YYREEE (reference sequence). The CDR3 has 14 residues. The V and J ends lost 0 bases and 4 bases respectively, with 8 bases between them. The CDR3: CASSLDGDNQPQHF. CDR3 coding DNA: TGTGCCAGCAGCTTGGACGGCGATAATCAGCCCCAGCATTTT.

This clonotype has only one observation. One base away lies a much larger clone, so this may be a sequencing read error. The DNA of the CDR3 is TGTGCCATCAGCCGACTTTACCAAGAGACCCAGTACTTC. Translation: CAISRLYQETQYF. The V and J genes are TRBV7-6 and TRBJ2-5; unclear D gene. The CDR3 consists of 13 residues. Germline V gives CDR1 SGHVS, CDR2 FNYEAQ.

This clonotype has only a few counts. The chain carries TRBV19 and TRBJ1-1; a weak D match, TRBD1 (6 bases). The ends were cut back, 5 bases at V and 7 bases at J, with 17 bases in the middle. CDR1 LNHDA and CDR2 SQIVND come from the germline V gene (reference sequence). The CDR3 sequence is 14 residues long. This CDR3 reads CASSVTGGPVEAFF. The CDR3 region has the DNA TGTGCCAGTAGTGTGACAGGCGGTCCAGTTGAAGCTTTCTTT.

The chain carries TRBV3-1 and TRBJ1-2; D remains ambiguous. This CDR3 contains 15 residues. Germline CDR1 reads LGHDT; CDR2 reads YNNKEL (reference sequence). V gave up 0 bases and J gave up 2 bases, with 10 bases separating them. The CDR3 region is CASSQDVPANYGYTF. The CDR3 nucleotides are TGTGCCAGCAGCCAAGATGTCCCGGCCAACTATGGCTACACCTTC.

Comments on this clonotype: A much larger clonotype is one base distant, so this may be a read error. This chain links TRBV6-5 with TRBJ1-2; 9 positions match TRBD1. CDR3 length: 14 residues. Germline CDR1 MNHEY, CDR2 SVGAGI. CDR3 sequence: CAGSLTGGDYGYTF. The CDR3 bases are TGTGCCGGCAGTCTGACAGGGGGTGACTATGGCTACACCTTC.

The rearrangement links TRBV5-6 to TRBJ2-7, with TRBD1 matching 8 bases. The length of the CDR3 is 16 residues. Germline loops: CDR1 SGHDT, CDR2 YYEEEE. The ends lost 3 bases at V and 4 bases at J; junction bases unmatched: 12. The DNA of the CDR3 is TGTGCCAGCAGCTGGACGGACAGGGATCCATGGTACGAGCAGTACTTC. Encoded protein: CASSWTDRDPWYEQYF.

In its sample, this clonotype was seen many times. The chain is built from TRBV7-2 and TRBJ2-7, with D perhaps matching TRBD1 (5 bases). The germline V gene has CDR1 SGHTA and CDR2 FQGNSA. Trimming removed 5 bases from V and 3 bases from J, with 14 bases in between. The CDR3 spans 14 residues. CDR3 in DNA: TGTGCCAGCAGCCCTCTAAGGGGTAACTACGAGCAGTACTTC. Protein product: CASSPLRGNYEQYF.